The 25 T cell receptor beta chains given below trace back to one sample, sequenced in a study of T cells in Graves' hyperthyroidism and ophthalmopathy. TCR beta CDR3 regions were amplified from RNA. The study used the HTBI primer set for a first-round RT-PCR of the TCR CDR3. MiXCR was run by TCRdb on the multiplex PCR reads, yielding one entry per CDR3 protein. The sample lists around 370,000 distinct CDR3 sequences, roughly 20% occurring once. The sequenced sample consisted of blood. These receptors came from a man in his late teens or twenties with Graves' ophthalmopathy.

The table lists this clonotype with many counts. The chain carries TRBV7-2 and TRBJ2-1; D is possibly TRBD2 (6 bases). The CDR3 length is 14 residues. V gave up 1 base and J gave up 8 bases, with 12 bases separating them. Germline V gene lookup returns CDR1 SGHTA and CDR2 FQGNSA. The CDR3 here is CASSLVGGGYEQFF. The CDR3 DNA follows: TGTGCCAGCAGCTTAGTTGGGGGAGGCTATGAGCAGTTCTTC.

This chain uses TRBV7-8 with TRBJ1-2; D remains unclear. The V gene lost 5 bases and the J gene lost 8 bases, with 12 bases spanning the gap. This CDR3 has 12 residues. Per the germline V gene, CDR1 is SGHVS and CDR2 is FQNEAQ. The CDR3 loop is CASSDRGWGYTF. The CDR3 DNA reads as TGTGCCAGCAGCGACCGGGGTTGGGGCTACACCTTC.

This clonotype was detected only a few times. The rearrangement joins TRBV10-2 to TRBJ1-5, with unresolved D. The CDR3 runs to 14 residues. V lost 3 bases and J lost 3, with 9 bases in between. Germline V lookup: CDR1 WSHSY, CDR2 SAAADI. DNA of the CDR3: TGCGCCAGCAGTGAATTGTCGGACAATCAGCCCCAGCATTTT. The encoded protein is CASSELSDNQPQHF.

Many counts were recorded for this clonotype. V usage is TRBV2 and J usage is TRBJ1-1; D call uncertain. This CDR3 has 16 amino acids. Per germline, CDR1 SNHLY and CDR2 FYNNEI. Trimming stripped 6 bases from V and 1 base from J, with 18 bases between. The CDR3 loop is CASSFRNLRGNTEAFF. CDR3 nucleotide sequence: TGTGCCAGCAGCTTTAGAAACCTGCGGGGGAACACTGAAGCTTTCTTT.

This clonotype has at least ten counts. The rearrangement joins TRBV7-8 to TRBJ1-4; unclear D gene. This CDR3 is 15 amino acids long. The germline CDR1 and CDR2 sequences are SGHVS and FQNEAQ. V was pared by 1 base and J by 8 bases, with 14 bases between. The CDR3 DNA follows: TGTGCCAGCAGCTTAGGATTGACCGAAAGCGAAAAACTGTTTTTT. Its translation is CASSLGLTESEKLFF.

This clonotype was counted ten times or more. J is TRBJ2-7 and V is TRBV12-3 or TRBV12-4; TRBD2 matches at 7 bases. The J segment lost 6 bases and the V segment lost 2 bases, leaving 4 bases of the junction unmatched. CDR3 length equals 13 residues. CDR3 sequence reads: CASSLRPGGEQYF. CDR3 nucleotide sequence: TGTGCCAGCAGTTTACGGCCGGGAGGCGAGCAGTACTTC.

The J gene is TRBJ2-3, the V gene TRBV3-1; D is perhaps TRBD1 or TRBD2 (5 bases each). Trimming took 4 bases from V and 7 from J, leaving 15 bases between them. Germline V gives CDR1 LGHDT, CDR2 YNNKEL (reference sequence). The CDR3 is 14 amino acids. The CDR3 DNA sequence: TGTGCCAGCAGCCGGGGCCAAAGCGGCCATACGCAGTATTTT. Its translation is CASSRGQSGHTQYF.

This clonotype was seen a single time. This sequence joins TRBV6-1 and TRBJ1-2; 7 positions match TRBD1. Germline assignment: CDR1 MNHNS and CDR2 SASEGT. The V segment lost 6 bases and the J segment 1 base; nucleotides outside the gene matches: 11. CDR3 length: 16 amino acids. The CDR3 coding sequence is TGTGCCAGCAGCCTCCCGACAGGGCCATTTAACTATGGCTACACCTTC. This gives the protein CASSLPTGPFNYGYTF.

This chain uses TRBV6-4 with TRBJ2-5; D uncertain. Trimming removed 1 base at V and 4 bases at J, with 4 bases between. CDR3 size: 12 residues. Germline assignment: CDR1 MRHNA and CDR2 SNTAGT. CDR3 bases: TGTGCCAGCAGTGACTGCGGAGAGACCCAGTACTTC. This codes for CASSDCGETQYF.

The chain employs TRBV7-2 and TRBJ2-3; the match to TRBD2 covers 11 bases. The length of the CDR3 is 15 residues. Germline trimming cut 6 bases from V and 0 bases from J; bases unmatched to any gene: 2. Germline CDR1 and CDR2: SGHTA and FQGNSA. The chain's CDR3 is CASRTSGTSTDTQYF. The CDR3 DNA follows: TGTGCCAGCAGGACTAGCGGGACTAGCACAGATACGCAGTATTTT. The variable domain in full, completed from reference TRBV7-2 and TRBJ2-3, reads GAGVSQSPSNKVTEKGKDVELRCDPISGHTALYWYRQSLGQGLEFLIYFQGNSAPDKSGLPSDRFSAERTGGSVSTLTIQRTQQEDSAVYLCASRTSGTSTDTQYFGPGTRLTVL.

In regard to this clonotype: It may be a read error: a sequence one base away is much more abundant. J is TRBJ2-7 and V is TRBV5-1; TRBD2 aligns across 11 bases. CDR1 is SGHRS, CDR2 YFSETQ, per germline. The CDR3 totals 15 residues. V lost 10 bases, J lost 2 bases, and 11 bases stayed unmatched. In nucleotides, the CDR3 is TGCGCCGGCGGACGTAGCGGGGGGGCCCCCTACGAGCAGTACTTC. Translating gives CAGGRSGGAPYEQYF.

This clonotype was observed at least ten times. The V call is TRBV27, the J call TRBJ1-1; D is ambiguous. This CDR3 contains 13 residues. Germline lookup yields CDR1 MNHEY and CDR2 SMNVEV (reference sequence). Trimming shortened V by 4 bases and J by 6 bases, and 12 bases separated the two germline ends. The CDR3 here is CASSSRAVAEAFF. CDR3 DNA: TGTGCCAGCAGTTCTAGGGCTGTTGCTGAAGCTTTCTTT.

Ten or more counts support this clonotype. The V and J genes are TRBV7-2 and TRBJ2-7; D is tentatively TRBD1 or TRBD2 (5 bases each). Germline assignment: CDR1 SGHTA and CDR2 FQGNSA. V was shortened by 7 bases and J by 3 bases, with 13 bases between the two germline ends. The CDR3 covers 13 residues. The DNA for the CDR3 is TGTGCCAGCACCAAAGTGGGGGACTACGAGCAGTACTTC. As protein: CASTKVGDYEQYF.

The V gene is TRBV6-1, the J gene TRBJ1-1; TRBD1 might be the D (5 bases). The CDR3 loop spans 15 amino acids. V was pared by 0 bases and J by 0 bases, with 8 bases between. From germline, CDR1 is MNHNS and CDR2 SASEGT. The CDR3 DNA follows: TGTGCCAGCAGTGAAGCTGGGGGTCTGAACACTGAAGCTTTCTTT. Translated, it gives CASSEAGGLNTEAFF.

Remarks on this clonotype: This likely comes from a read error, as the CDR3 has no conserved phenylalanine or tryptophan at its end. The chain employs TRBV5-1 and TRBJ2-1; no clear D gene. This CDR3 is built from 15 residues. Trimming cost V 4 bases and J 3 bases, with 14 bases left between them. CDR1 is SGHRS, CDR2 YFSETQ, per germline. CDR3 DNA sequence: TGCGCCAGCAGCATGGCGGAGTCCGGCTACAATGAGCAGTTCTTA. It yields the protein CASSMAESGYNEQFL.

V and J are TRBV9 and TRBJ2-1; unclear D gene. Between the trimmed V and J ends, which lost 5 bases and 8 bases, there was a span of 14 bases. CDR3 size: 13 residues. CDR1 SGDLS and CDR2 YYNGEE come from the germline V gene. CDR3 residues: CASSEASGYEQFF. The CDR3 DNA reads TGTGCCAGCAGTGAAGCTTCGGGCTATGAGCAGTTCTTC.

This clonotype was seen ten or more times. The V and J genes are TRBV28 and TRBJ2-7; D unresolved. V was clipped by 6 bases and J by 0 bases, with 18 bases between them. This CDR3 has 16 amino acids. The germline gives CDR1 MDHEN, CDR2 SYDVKM. CDR3 coding DNA: TGTGCCAGCAGCAGCCCATTTTATTCAAGCTCCTACGAGCAGTACTTC. Protein sequence: CASSSPFYSSSYEQYF.

This clonotype was found many times. J is TRBJ2-5 and V is TRBV2; 9 nucleotides line up with TRBD2. This CDR3 is built from 12 residues. With V trimmed by 7 bases and J by 9 bases, 6 bases remained unmatched. Germline CDR1 is SNHLY and CDR2 is FYNNEI. The DNA for the CDR3 is TGTGCCAGCAAGGCGGGGGGGACGGCCCAGTACTTC. The encoded protein is CASKAGGTAQYF.

This clonotype was recorded a few times. This chain joins TRBV20-1 and TRBJ2-2; TRBD1 matches 8 bases. The germline V gene has CDR1 DFQATT and CDR2 SNEGSKA (reference sequence). V dropped 6 bases and J dropped 7; count of bases not matched to a gene: 10. The CDR3 runs to 14 residues. In DNA, the CDR3 is TGCAGTGCCCGCAGGGGGCATAAAATCGGGGAGCTGTTTTTT. Translated: CSARRGHKIGELFF.

Regarding this clonotype: A read error is possible here, since a much larger clone lies one base away. The chain has TRBV6-5 and TRBJ1-1; D unresolved. Germline-derived CDR1 and CDR2 are MNHEY and SVGAGI. The CDR3 is 15 residues long. This chain's CDR3 is CASSYGGGVNTEASF. Written as DNA, the CDR3 is TGTGCCAGCAGTTACGGAGGCGGCGTAAACACTGAAGCTTCCTTT.

In its sample, this clonotype was seen many times. The chain combines TRBV7-9 with TRBJ2-7, with 8 positions matching TRBD1. Trimming cost V 5 bases and J 2 bases; bases outside gene matches: 8. The germline V gene has CDR1 SEHNR and CDR2 FQNEAQ (reference sequence). The CDR3 length is 15 residues. The CDR3 sequence is CASSKPRGPPYEQYF. Here the CDR3 DNA reads TGTGCCAGCAGCAAACCCAGGGGGCCGCCCTACGAGCAGTACTTC. Full variable domain (rest looked up from reference TRBV7-9 and TRBJ2-7): DTGVSQNPRHKITKRGQNVTFRCDPISEHNRLYWYRQTLGQGPEFLTYFQNEAQLEKSRLLSDRFSAERPKGSFSTLEIQRTEQGDSAMYLCASSKPRGPPYEQYFGPGTRLTVT.

Ten or more counts support this clonotype. The chain joins TRBV5-1 to TRBJ1-1, with D uncertain. Per germline, CDR1 SGHRS and CDR2 YFSETQ. V was cut by 0 bases and J by 3 bases, with 9 bases left in between. CDR3 length equals 14 residues. The CDR3 region has the DNA TGCGCCAGCAGCTTGGGACCCCCGCACACTGAAGCTTTCTTT. It encodes CASSLGPPHTEAFF.

This clonotype was detected ten times or more. The CDR3 here is CASSLTRSREAFF. CDR3 DNA: TGTGCCAGCAGCCTCACGAGGAGCAGGGAAGCTTTCTTT. The chain is built from TRBV3-1 and TRBJ1-1; D call uncertain. Trimming took 4 bases from V and 8 from J, leaving 14 bases between them. The CDR3 totals 13 residues. Germline V gives CDR1 LGHDT, CDR2 YNNKEL (reference sequence).

J is TRBJ1-1 and V is TRBV11-2; 12 bases align to TRBD1. J lost 7 bases, V lost 3 bases, and 6 bases had no gene match. From germline, CDR1 is SGHAT and CDR2 FQNNGV. CDR3 length equals 15 residues. The CDR3 region has the DNA TGTGCCAGCAGCTTGACCCGGGACAGGGGGCTTGAAGCTTTCTTT. Translating gives CASSLTRDRGLEAFF.

The chain links TRBV3-1 to TRBJ2-7; D is undetermined. The CDR3 has 14 amino acids. With 1 base removed from V and 4 bases from J, the gap between germline ends came to 11 bases. The germline V gene encodes CDR1 LGHDT and CDR2 YNNKEL (reference sequence). The CDR3 loop reads CASSQAFGRYEQYF. Here the CDR3 DNA reads TGTGCCAGCAGCCAAGCGTTCGGGCGGTACGAGCAGTACTTC.